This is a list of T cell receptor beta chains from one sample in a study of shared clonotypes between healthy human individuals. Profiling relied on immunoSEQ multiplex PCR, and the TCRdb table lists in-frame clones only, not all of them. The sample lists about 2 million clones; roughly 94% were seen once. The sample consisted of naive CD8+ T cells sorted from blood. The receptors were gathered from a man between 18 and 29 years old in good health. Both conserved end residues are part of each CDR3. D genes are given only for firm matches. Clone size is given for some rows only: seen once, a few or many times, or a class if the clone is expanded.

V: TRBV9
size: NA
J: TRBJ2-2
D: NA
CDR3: CASSPGESDAGELFF
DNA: TGTGCCAGCAGCCCTGGGGAGTCGGACGCCGGGGAGCTGTTTTTT

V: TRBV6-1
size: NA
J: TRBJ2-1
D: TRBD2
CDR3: CASSSSGRRDNEQFF
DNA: TGTGCCAGCAGCTCGAGCGGGAGGCGAGACAATGAGCAGTTCTTC

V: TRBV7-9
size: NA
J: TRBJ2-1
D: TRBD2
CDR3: CASGAHGRENNEQFF
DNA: TGTGCCAGCGGGGCCCACGGGAGGGAAAACAATGAGCAGTTCTTC

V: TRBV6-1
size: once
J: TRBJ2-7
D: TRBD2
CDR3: CASKILREFAYEQYF
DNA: TGTGCCAGCAAAATTCTGCGGGAGTTTGCCTACGAGCAGTACTTC

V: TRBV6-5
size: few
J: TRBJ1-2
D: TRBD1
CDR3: CASGVRQGDGYTF
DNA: TGTGCCAGCGGGGTTCGACAGGGGGATGGCTACACCTTC

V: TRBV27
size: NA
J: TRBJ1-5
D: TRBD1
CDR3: CASSPGQAHNQPQHF
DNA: TGTGCCAGCAGTCCGGGACAGGCACACAATCAGCCCCAGCATTTT

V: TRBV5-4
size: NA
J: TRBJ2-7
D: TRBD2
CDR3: CASSLDLTSGGSYEQYF
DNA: TGTGCCAGCAGCTTGGACCTTACTAGCGGGGGGTCCTACGAGCAGTACTTC

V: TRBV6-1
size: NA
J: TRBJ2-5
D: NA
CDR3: CASSEGTMYQETQYF
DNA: TGTGCCAGCAGCGAAGGGACAATGTACCAAGAGACCCAGTACTTC

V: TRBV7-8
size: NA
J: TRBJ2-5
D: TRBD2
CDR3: CASTHGLAGGRYQETQYF
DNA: TGTGCCAGCACCCATGGACTAGCGGGAGGCCGCTACCAAGAGACCCAGTACTTC

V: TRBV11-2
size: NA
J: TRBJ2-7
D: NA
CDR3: CASSLGPGTGRTEQYF
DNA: TGTGCCAGCAGCTTAGGGCCCGGAACAGGGAGAACCGAGCAGTACTTC

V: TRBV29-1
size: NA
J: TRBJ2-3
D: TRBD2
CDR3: CSGRLAGDTQYF
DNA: TGCAGCGGCCGACTAGCGGGAGATACGCAGTATTTT

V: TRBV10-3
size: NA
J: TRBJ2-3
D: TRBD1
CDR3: CAISPIPDRGDTDTQYF
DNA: TGTGCCATCAGCCCCATCCCAGACAGGGGGGACACAGATACGCAGTATTTT

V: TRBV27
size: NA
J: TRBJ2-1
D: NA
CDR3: CASSLMGGPSSYNEQFF
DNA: TGTGCCAGCAGTTTAATGGGGGGACCCAGCTCCTACAATGAGCAGTTCTTC

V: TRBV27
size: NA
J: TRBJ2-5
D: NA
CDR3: CASSTIAVRGPETQYF
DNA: TGTGCCAGCTCCACAATAGCGGTTCGGGGCCCAGAGACCCAGTACTTC

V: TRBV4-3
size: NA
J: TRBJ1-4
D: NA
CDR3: CASSQAPEVPPELFF
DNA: TGCGCCAGCAGCCAAGCTCCGGAGGTACCCCCTGAACTGTTTTTT

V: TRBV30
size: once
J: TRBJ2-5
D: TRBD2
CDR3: CVFVGGGETQYF
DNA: TGTGTGTTTGTCGGGGGGGGAGAGACCCAGTACTTC

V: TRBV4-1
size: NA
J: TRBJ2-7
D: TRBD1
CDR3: CASSHQTGGHGEQYF
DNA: TGCGCCAGCAGCCACCAGACAGGGGGCCACGGCGAGCAGTACTTC

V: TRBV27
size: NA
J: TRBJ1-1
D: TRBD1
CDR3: CASSLEGTGWNTEAFF
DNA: TGTGCCAGCAGTTTGGAAGGGACAGGGTGGAACACTGAAGCTTTCTTT

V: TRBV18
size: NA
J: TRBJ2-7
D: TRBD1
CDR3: CASSPEDRVHEQYF
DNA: TGTGCCAGCTCACCGGAGGACAGGGTCCACGAGCAGTACTTC

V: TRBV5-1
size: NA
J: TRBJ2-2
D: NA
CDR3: CASSLDRNTGELFF
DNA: TGCGCCAGCAGCTTGGACAGAAACACCGGGGAGCTGTTTTTT

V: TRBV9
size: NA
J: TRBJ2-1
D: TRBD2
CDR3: CASSVDERGPYNEQFF
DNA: TGTGCCAGCAGCGTAGACGAGCGGGGGCCCTACAATGAGCAGTTCTTC

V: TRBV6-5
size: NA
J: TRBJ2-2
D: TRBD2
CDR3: CASSYSSGDGPGELFF
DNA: TGTGCCAGCAGTTACTCAAGCGGGGATGGACCCGGGGAGCTGTTTTTT

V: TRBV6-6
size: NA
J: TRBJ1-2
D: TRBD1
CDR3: CASRDRGEGYTF
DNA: TGTGCCAGCAGAGACAGGGGAGAAGGCTACACCTTC